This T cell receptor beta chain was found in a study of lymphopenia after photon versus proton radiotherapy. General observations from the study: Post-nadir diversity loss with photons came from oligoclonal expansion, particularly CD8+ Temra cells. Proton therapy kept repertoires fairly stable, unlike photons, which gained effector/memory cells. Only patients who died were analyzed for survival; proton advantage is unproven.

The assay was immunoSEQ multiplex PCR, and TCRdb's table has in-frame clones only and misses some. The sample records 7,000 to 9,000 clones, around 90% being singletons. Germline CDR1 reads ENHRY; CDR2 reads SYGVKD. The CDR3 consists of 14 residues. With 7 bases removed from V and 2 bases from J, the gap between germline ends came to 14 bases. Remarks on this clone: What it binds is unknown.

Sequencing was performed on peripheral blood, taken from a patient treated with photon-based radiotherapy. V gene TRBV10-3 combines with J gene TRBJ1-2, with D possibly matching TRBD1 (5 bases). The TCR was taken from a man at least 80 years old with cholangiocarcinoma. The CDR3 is CAITGGAQNYGYTF. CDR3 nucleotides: TGTGCCATCACGGGTGGGGCCCAGAACTATGGCTACACCTTC.